This is a list of T cell receptor beta chains from one sample in a study of post-analysis software for immune sequencing data. TCRdb reprocessed the PCR reads via MiXCR and lists one record per CDR3 protein. The table includes about 820,000 distinct CDR3 sequences, approximately 53% detected once. Material for sequencing was blood. These receptors were collected from a girl aged 5 to 17 with multiple sclerosis. Both conserved end residues are part of each CDR3. A D gene is named only where the DNA matches it firmly. Only part of the rows carry a size: once, few, many, or a class if the clone is expanded.

D,size,V,length,J,CDR3,DNA
NA,NA,TRBV5-1,13,TRBJ1-5,CASRRDSNQPQHF,TGTGCCAGCAGACGAGACAGTAATCAGCCCCAGCATTTT
TRBD1,NA,TRBV27,16,TRBJ1-6,CASSPATGLRSSPLHF,TGTGCCAGCAGTCCCGCGACAGGGTTAAGGAGTTCACCCCTCCACTTT
NA,NA,TRBV12-3/TRBV12-4,11,TRBJ2-5,CASSLTQTQYF,TGTGCCAGCAGTTTGACGCAGACCCAGTACTTC
NA,few,TRBV5-5,16,TRBJ2-1,CASSLLGGRYQVWQFF,TGTGCCAGCAGCTTGTTGGGGGGGCGTTATCAGGTTTGGCAGTTCTTC
NA,NA,TRBV12-3/TRBV12-4,15,TRBJ2-6,CASSSGTSGANVLTF,TGTGCCAGCAGCTCAGGTACATCTGGGGCCAACGTCCTGACTTTC
NA,NA,TRBV10-3,13,TRBJ2-5,CAITGGPEETQYF,TGTGCCATCACCGGAGGGCCGGAGGAGACCCAGTACTTC
NA,NA,TRBV30,11,TRBJ2-7,CASDRTYEQYF,TGTGCCTCGGACAGAACCTACGAGCAGTACTTC
NA,NA,TRBV12-3/TRBV12-4,14,TRBJ1-2,CASSFGTTRHGYTF,TGTGCCAGCAGTTTCGGGACAACCCGGCATGGCTACACCTTC
NA,few,TRBV7-9,15,TRBJ1-2,CASSLLDNANYGYTF,TGTGCCAGCAGCTTATTGGACAATGCTAACTATGGCTACACCTTC
NA,NA,TRBV20-1,11,TRBJ2-7,CSASEGNEQYF,TGCAGTGCTAGCGAGGGGAACGAGCAGTACTTC
TRBD1,few,TRBV20-1,14,TRBJ2-5,CSALRQGAQREQYF,TGCAGTGCCTTACGACAGGGGGCTCAAAGGGAGCAGTACTTC
TRBD2,NA,TRBV20-1,14,TRBJ2-7,CSAKVPGGAYEQYF,TGCAGTGCTAAGGTTCCGGGAGGAGCCTACGAGCAGTACTTC
NA,few,TRBV4-2,16,TRBJ2-3,CASSRGGQARGDTQYF,TGTGCCAGCAGCCGGGGCGGGCAGGCGAGAGGAGATACGCAGTATTTT
NA,NA,TRBV27,13,TRBJ2-7,CASGLSNSYEQYF,TGTGCCAGCGGACTTTCTAACTCCTACGAGCAGTACTTC
TRBD2,few,TRBV5-6,14,TRBJ2-7,CASSLTAGVDEQYF,TGTGCCAGCAGCTTGACGGCGGGAGTCGACGAGCAGTACTTC
TRBD1,NA,TRBV5-6,14,TRBJ1-1,CASRRTGVNTEAFF,TGTGCCAGCAGGCGGACAGGGGTGAACACTGAAGCTTTCTTT
TRBD1,NA,TRBV20-1,13,TRBJ2-7,CSAEETGGYEQYF,TGCAGTGCTGAGGAGACAGGGGGCTACGAGCAGTACTTC
TRBD2,NA,TRBV7-9,15,TRBJ2-7,CASSKGTSGRNEQYF,TGTGCCAGCAGCAAGGGGACTAGCGGGAGGAACGAGCAGTACTTC
TRBD1,many,TRBV10-3,13,TRBJ1-1,CAIRDRGRTEAFF,TGTGCCATCAGGGACAGGGGGCGGACTGAAGCTTTCTTT
TRBD1,NA,TRBV5-1,17,TRBJ1-1,CASSPDRDSSTPIRAFF,TGCGCCAGCAGCCCGGACCGGGACAGTAGTACTCCCATTAGAGCTTTCTTT
TRBD1,NA,TRBV20-1,13,TRBJ2-7,CSASYRGDYEQYF,TGCAGTGCTAGTTACAGGGGGGACTACGAGCAGTACTTC
NA,NA,TRBV4-1,16,TRBJ2-1,CASSQDNGASYNEQFF,TGCGCCAGCAGCCAAGATAACGGGGCATCCTACAATGAGCAGTTCTTC
TRBD2,few,TRBV4-1,15,TRBJ2-7,CASSQTSGSIYEQYF,TGCGCCAGCAGCCAAACTAGCGGGAGTATCTACGAGCAGTACTTC
NA,NA,TRBV7-3,13,TRBJ2-2,CASKEANTGELFF,TGTGCCAGCAAGGAGGCGAACACCGGGGAGCTGTTTTTT
TRBD1,NA,TRBV10-3,15,TRBJ2-7,CAISEEGTGKNEQYF,TGTGCCATCAGTGAGGAGGGGACAGGTAAAAACGAGCAGTACTTC
TRBD2,NA,TRBV2,15,TRBJ2-1,CASRELAGGHNEQFF,TGTGCCAGCAGGGAACTAGCGGGAGGGCATAATGAGCAGTTCTTC
TRBD2,few,TRBV6-2/TRBV6-3,18,TRBJ2-1,CASSYPGRLAAGYNEQFF,TGTGCCAGCAGTTACCCTGGCCGACTAGCGGCCGGGTACAATGAGCAGTTCTTC
TRBD2,NA,TRBV4-2,16,TRBJ2-7,CASSQDGRGLAGEQYF,TGTGCCAGCAGCCAAGACGGGCGCGGGCTAGCGGGCGAGCAGTACTTC
TRBD1,few,TRBV20-1,14,TRBJ2-7,CSATGTGFLYEQYF,TGCAGTGCAACCGGGACAGGTTTCCTCTACGAGCAGTACTTC
NA,NA,TRBV3-1,15,TRBJ2-1,CASSQGGGPNNEQFF,TGTGCCAGCAGCCAAGGTGGGGGGCCTAACAATGAGCAGTTCTTC
NA,few,TRBV5-1,15,TRBJ1-6,CASSRLSGYNSPLHF,TGCGCCAGCAGCCGGTTATCGGGCTATAATTCACCCCTCCACTTT
TRBD1,NA,TRBV20-1,15,TRBJ2-3,CSAISAGQGADTQYF,TGCAGTGCTATCTCCGCGGGACAGGGGGCAGATACGCAGTATTTT
NA,once,TRBV6-6,14,TRBJ2-7,CASSPRIDSYEQYF,TGTGCCAGCAGCCCTCGGATCGACTCCTACGAGCAGTACTTC
TRBD2,NA,TRBV6-4,16,TRBJ2-3,CASSDSSGGNTDTQYF,TGTGCCAGCAGTGACTCAAGCGGGGGTAACACAGATACGCAGTATTTT
TRBD2,NA,TRBV25-1,16,TRBJ2-7,CASSERRASGSDEQYF,TGTGCCAGCAGTGAGCGAAGGGCTAGCGGGTCCGACGAGCAGTACTTC
NA,NA,TRBV5-1,16,TRBJ2-7,CASSLGWRRSTYEQYF,TGCGCCAGCAGCCTGGGATGGAGGAGGAGTACCTACGAGCAGTACTTC